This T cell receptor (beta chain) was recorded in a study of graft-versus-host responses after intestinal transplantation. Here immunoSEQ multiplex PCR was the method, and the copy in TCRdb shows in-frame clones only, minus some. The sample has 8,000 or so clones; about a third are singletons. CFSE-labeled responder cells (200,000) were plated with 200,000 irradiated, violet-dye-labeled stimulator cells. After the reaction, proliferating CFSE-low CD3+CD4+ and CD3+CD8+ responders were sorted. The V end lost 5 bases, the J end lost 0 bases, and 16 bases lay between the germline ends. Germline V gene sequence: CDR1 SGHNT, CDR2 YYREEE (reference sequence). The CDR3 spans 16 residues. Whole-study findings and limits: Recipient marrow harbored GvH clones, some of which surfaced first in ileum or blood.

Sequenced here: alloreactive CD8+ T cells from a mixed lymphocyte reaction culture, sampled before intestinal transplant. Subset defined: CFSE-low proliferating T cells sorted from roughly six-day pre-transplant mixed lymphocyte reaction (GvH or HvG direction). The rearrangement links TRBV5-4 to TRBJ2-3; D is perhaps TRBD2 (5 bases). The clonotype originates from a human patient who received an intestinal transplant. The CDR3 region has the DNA TGTGCCAGCAGAACTAGTTTTGGCCATAGCACAGATACGCAGTATTTT. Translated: CASRTSFGHSTDTQYF.